These 30 T cell receptor beta chains came from one sample sequenced in a study of T-cell memory formation after mild COVID-19. TCRdb analysed the 5' RACE reads with MiXCR anew, one entry per CDR3 protein. Among about 560,000 distinct CDR3 sequences listed, roughly 18% were seen once. The specimen sequenced was PBMCs or a T cell subset sorted from them (not recorded which). Source of these receptors: an adult woman who had mild COVID-19 (a few samples of this study predate the infection). Cell type and time point are not known.

A remark on this clonotype: At one end the junction does not follow the germline gene, possibly because of a read error. The chain uses TRBV4-2 and TRBJ2-4; 7 bases are a match to TRBD2. The CDR3 is made up of 14 amino acids. The V gene's germline CDR1 is LGHNA and CDR2 YNFKEQ. The DNA of the CDR3 is TGTGCCAGCAGCCAAGAAGAGGGGAGGGGCCCTGGTAGCTTC. Encoded protein: CASSQEEGRGPGSF.

The gene calls are TRBV3-1 and TRBJ2-1; 7 positions match TRBD2. The CDR3 extends over 14 amino acids. V shed 3 bases and J 5 bases; nucleotides not matched to a gene: 4. CDR1 LGHDT and CDR2 YNNKEL come from the germline V gene (reference sequence). This chain's CDR3 is CASSHPGLNNEQFF. CDR3 DNA: TGTGCCAGCAGCCACCCGGGACTAAACAATGAGCAGTTCTTC.

This clonotype was observed a handful of times. This rearrangement joins TRBV29-1 to TRBJ2-5; no definite D call. The V gene's germline CDR1 is SQVTM and CDR2 ANQGSEA. The V and J ends lost 4 bases and 3 bases respectively, with 3 bases between them. The CDR3 covers 10 residues. The CDR3 is CSVVEETQYF. The DNA of the CDR3 is TGCAGCGTTGTCGAAGAGACCCAGTACTTC. The variable domain in full, with the rest retrieved from reference TRBV29-1 and TRBJ2-5, is SAVISQKPSRDICQRGTSLTIQCQVDSQVTMMFWYRQQPGQSLTLIATANQGSEATYESGFVIDKFPISRPNLTFSTLTVSNMSPEDSSIYLCSVVEETQYFGPGTRLLVL.

This rearrangement joins TRBV7-2 to TRBJ2-3; the D is unclear. Germline V gives CDR1 SGHTA, CDR2 FQGNSA. V dropped 3 bases and J dropped 4 bases, with 11 bases sitting between them. CDR3 length equals 14 residues. CDR3 sequence: CASSFSGPPDTQYF. The CDR3 bases are TGTGCCAGCAGCTTTTCTGGTCCCCCAGATACGCAGTATTTT.

The rearrangement joins TRBV20-1 to TRBJ2-7; the match to TRBD2 covers 9 bases. Trimming cost V 1 base and J 2 bases; bases outside gene matches: 6. CDR3 size: 15 residues. The germline V gene has CDR1 DFQATT and CDR2 SNEGSKA (reference sequence). The CDR3 sequence: CSARASGTSTYEQYF. The CDR3 nucleotides read TGCAGTGCTAGAGCTAGCGGGACCTCCACCTACGAGCAGTACTTC.

This clonotype was recorded a few times. J is TRBJ2-4 and V is TRBV7-3; unclear D gene. CDR3 length: 13 residues. V lost 5 bases to trimming and J lost 8 bases, with 13 bases between them. Germline values: CDR1 SGHTA, CDR2 FQGTGA. CDR3 residues: CASSLRAEDIQYF. The CDR3 DNA sequence: TGTGCCAGCAGCCTCCGGGCAGAGGACATTCAGTACTTC.

The V and J genes are TRBV6-2 or TRBV6-3 and TRBJ2-1; the D is unclear. CDR3 length: 11 amino acids. Germline CDR1 reads MNHEY; CDR2 reads SVGEGT. V dropped 6 bases and J dropped 11 bases, with 11 bases sitting between them. CDR3 protein: CASSATPKQFF. CDR3 DNA: TGTGCCAGCAGCGCTACACCAAAGCAGTTCTTC.

The chain links TRBV12-3 or TRBV12-4 to TRBJ1-2; D is undetermined. V was pared by 4 bases and J by 7 bases, with 10 bases between. The CDR3 extends over 12 amino acids. The CDR3 region has the DNA TGTGCCAGCAGTTCCCCCGGGGTTGGCTACACCTTC. Translated: CASSSPGVGYTF.

V usage is TRBV7-2 and J usage is TRBJ2-7, with TRBD2 identical over 12 bases. The V and J ends lost 4 bases and 6 bases, in that order; junction bases with no gene match: 7. Germline V gene lookup returns CDR1 SGHTA and CDR2 FQGNSA. The CDR3 is 15 residues long. The CDR3 loop is CASSYLTSGSSEQYF. The CDR3 nucleotides are TGTGCCAGCAGCTACTTGACTAGCGGGAGTTCCGAGCAGTACTTC.

This clonotype was observed a single time. The chain links TRBV6-1 to TRBJ2-5; 7 bases map to TRBD1. This CDR3 comprises 18 residues. Germline CDR1 reads MNHNS; CDR2 reads SASEGT. V shed 1 base, J shed 0 bases, and the junction held 11 bases outside the gene matches. In nucleotides, the CDR3 is TGTGCCAGCAGTGAAGGGACCTGGGGACAGACGTACCAAGAGACCCAGTACTTC. It translates to CASSEGTWGQTYQETQYF.

This clonotype was seen a few times. The chain employs TRBV18 and TRBJ2-1, with TRBD1 matching over 7 bases. V dropped 1 base and J dropped 3; count of bases not matched to a gene: 6. The CDR3 is 16 amino acids. CDR1 and CDR2 from the germline V gene are KGHSH and LQKENI. The CDR3 DNA reads as TGTGCCAGCTCACCACTACAAGGGGGCGGCTACAATGAGCAGTTCTTC. Translated, it gives CASSPLQGGGYNEQFF.

The CDR3 sequence is CASSPGQTYTDTQYF. CDR3 nucleotides: TGTGCCAGCAGCCCTGGACAGACGTACACAGATACGCAGTATTTT. The rearrangement links TRBV7-9 to TRBJ2-3; the D gene is possibly TRBD1 (6 bases). Deletions cut 5 bases from V and 2 bases from J, with 14 bases between. The CDR3 is 15 amino acids. CDR1 and CDR2 from the germline V gene are SEHNR and FQNEAQ (reference sequence).

This clonotype was detected only a few times. This chain links TRBV3-1 with TRBJ2-7; 8 nucleotides match TRBD1. From germline, CDR1 is LGHDT and CDR2 YNNKEL (reference sequence). V shed 3 bases and J 3 bases; nucleotides not matched to a gene: 10. The CDR3 covers 16 residues. CDR3 sequence: CASSHGSSGGFYEQYF. The DNA for the CDR3 is TGTGCCAGCAGCCATGGGTCGTCAGGGGGCTTCTACGAGCAGTACTTC.

This clonotype appeared a few times. The genes are TRBV7-9 and TRBJ2-1, with 11 bases that match TRBD2. The CDR3 sequence is 14 residues long. Losses at the gene ends were 7 bases for V and 6 bases for J; bases not matched to a gene: 5. Per the germline V gene, CDR1 is SEHNR and CDR2 is FQNEAQ (reference sequence). The CDR3 DNA follows: TGTGCCAGCATCCTAGCGGGAGGAGTCAATGAGCAGTTCTTC. Residues: CASILAGGVNEQFF.

This clonotype was seen more than once but under ten times. This sequence joins TRBV3-1 and TRBJ2-7; the D gene is possibly TRBD2 (6 bases). CDR1 and CDR2 from the germline V gene are LGHDT and YNNKEL (reference sequence). Trimming stripped 1 base from V and 2 bases from J, with 12 bases between. This CDR3 spans 15 amino acids. CDR3 region: CASSQGGAGPYEQYF. The CDR3 DNA reads TGTGCCAGCAGCCAAGGCGGAGCGGGCCCCTACGAGCAGTACTTC.

The genes are TRBV29-1 and TRBJ2-5, with a possible D match to TRBD1 (6 bases). Looked up from germline, CDR1 is SQVTM and CDR2 is ANQGSEA. CDR3 length: 12 residues. V was trimmed by 3 bases and J by 4 bases, leaving 9 bases between them. CDR3 loop: CSVDRGTETQYF. For the CDR3, the DNA is TGCAGCGTTGACAGGGGAACAGAGACCCAGTACTTC.

This clonotype came up a few times. CDR3 region: CASSLVSVWTGELFF. The CDR3 DNA sequence: TGTGCCAGCAGCTTAGTTAGCGTGTGGACCGGGGAGCTGTTTTTT. V gene TRBV7-9 combines with J gene TRBJ2-2; TRBD2 is a possible D gene (5 bases). The CDR3 extends over 15 amino acids. Germline lookup yields CDR1 SEHNR and CDR2 FQNEAQ (reference sequence). V lost 1 base and J 5 bases, leaving 11 bases between the germline ends.

CDR3 sequence: CASSIGRNTDTQYF. The CDR3 bases are TGTGCCAGTAGTATCGGACGTAACACAGATACGCAGTATTTT. The chain joins TRBV19 to TRBJ2-3; D remains ambiguous. The germline CDR1 and CDR2 sequences are LNHDA and SQIVND (reference sequence). The CDR3 covers 14 residues. The V and J ends lost 3 bases and 2 bases respectively, with 9 bases between them.

The rearrangement joins TRBV7-9 to TRBJ2-7, with TRBD2 matching over 7 bases. This CDR3 is 14 amino acids long. J lost 6 bases, V lost 0 bases, and 5 bases had no gene match. Germline values: CDR1 SEHNR, CDR2 FQNEAQ (reference sequence). The CDR3, as DNA: TGTGCCAGCAGCTTAGCAGGGACTATCGGCGAGCAGTACTTC. This translates into CASSLAGTIGEQYF.

The chain combines TRBV24-1 with TRBJ2-1, with 8 bases that match TRBD1. V was pared by 9 bases and J by 10 bases, with 13 bases of the junction left unmatched. CDR3 length: 14 residues. From germline, CDR1 is KGHDR and CDR2 SFDVKD. The DNA of the CDR3 is TGTGCCACCGCAGGACAGGGCGTGCTTGAGGAGCAGTTCTTC. Amino acid sequence: CATAGQGVLEEQFF.

This clonotype was detected a few times. J is TRBJ1-1 and V is TRBV27; TRBD1 is a possible D gene (6 bases). The V end was cut by 3 bases, the J end by 2 bases, with 19 bases between. Germline V lookup: CDR1 MNHEY, CDR2 SMNVEV (reference sequence). The CDR3 is made up of 17 amino acids. CDR3 DNA sequence: TGTGCCAGCAGTTTTAGGGGGATAGCAGGGAGAAACACTGAAGCTTTCTTT. It codes for CASSFRGIAGRNTEAFF.

The CDR3 is CSARDLDRGSYEQYF. The CDR3, as DNA: TGCAGTGCTAGAGATCTAGACAGGGGGTCCTACGAGCAGTACTTC. This sequence joins TRBV20-1 and TRBJ2-7; 9 bases are a match to TRBD1. There are 15 residues in the CDR3. The J segment lost 1 base and the V segment lost 0 bases, leaving 4 bases of the junction unmatched. Germline CDR1 is DFQATT and CDR2 is SNEGSKA (reference sequence).

This clonotype was found a few times. The rearrangement uses TRBV27 and TRBJ2-1; D remains ambiguous. The CDR3 is 12 residues long. From germline, CDR1 is MNHEY and CDR2 SMNVEV (reference sequence). The V and J ends lost 7 bases and 1 base respectively, with 5 bases between them. DNA of the CDR3: TGTGCCAGCATAACATCCTACAATGAGCAGTTCTTC. It specifies CASITSYNEQFF.

This clonotype occurred a few times. V is TRBV7-9 and J is TRBJ1-2, with D maybe TRBD1 (5 bases). The CDR3 loop spans 14 amino acids. Germline CDR1 reads SEHNR; CDR2 reads FQNEAQ (reference sequence). V dropped 5 bases and J dropped 4 bases, with 14 bases sitting between them. CDR3 coding DNA: TGTGCCAGCAGCCAAGGGGCAGACTTCTATGGCTACACCTTC. The encoded protein is CASSQGADFYGYTF.

This clonotype occurred a few times. The V and J genes are TRBV7-6 and TRBJ2-3; 11 nucleotides match TRBD2. This CDR3 has 17 amino acids. Germline CDR1 and CDR2: SGHVS and FNYEAQ. Trimming removed 5 bases from V and 0 bases from J; junction bases left unmatched: 7. CDR3 region: CASSVGRLAGSTDTQYF. DNA of the CDR3: TGTGCCAGCAGCGTTGGGCGACTAGCGGGAAGCACAGATACGCAGTATTTT.

The rearrangement joins TRBV9 to TRBJ2-3; D may be TRBD1 (6 bases). Germline V gene lookup returns CDR1 SGDLS and CDR2 YYNGEE. The CDR3 is 15 residues long. Trimming pared 1 base from V and 6 bases from J, leaving 15 bases between. CDR3 in amino acids: CASSVRGNREDTQYF. The DNA for the CDR3 is TGTGCCAGCAGCGTAAGGGGGAACAGGGAGGATACGCAGTATTTT.

The rearrangement joins TRBV19 to TRBJ1-5, with 8 bases lining up with TRBD1. Looked up from germline, CDR1 is LNHDA and CDR2 is SQIVND (reference sequence). The CDR3 sequence is 15 residues long. Trimming at V came to 5 bases and at J to 7 bases, leaving 10 bases not matched to a gene. The CDR3 here is CASSPARQGNQPQHF. The CDR3 DNA sequence: TGTGCCAGTAGTCCCGCTCGACAGGGGAACCAGCCCCAGCATTTT.

This clonotype turned up a few times. The V call is TRBV7-2, the J call TRBJ2-7, with D unresolved. V was pared by 1 base and J by 7 bases, with 11 bases between. The CDR3 sequence is 13 residues long. Germline loops: CDR1 SGHTA, CDR2 FQGNSA. CDR3 coding DNA: TGTGCCAGCAGCTTAGAAGGCCCGATGGAGCAGTACTTC. It yields the protein CASSLEGPMEQYF.

This chain uses TRBV24-1 with TRBJ2-2; unclear D gene. CDR3 length: 11 amino acids. Trimming took 5 bases from V and 7 from J, leaving 4 bases between them. The V gene's germline CDR1 is KGHDR and CDR2 SFDVKD. CDR3 nucleotides: TGTGCCACCAGTGCTGGCGGGGAGCTGTTTTTT. Translating it yields CATSAGGELFF.

This clonotype occurred many times. CDR3 coding DNA: TGTGCCAGCAGCCATAGACGGGGAAACACCGGGGAGCTGTTTTTT. Its translation is CASSHRRGNTGELFF. This rearrangement joins TRBV7-9 to TRBJ2-2; TRBD2 is a possible D gene (5 bases). The CDR3 spans 15 residues. Trimming stripped 5 bases from V and 2 bases from J, with 12 bases between. The germline gives CDR1 SEHNR, CDR2 FQNEAQ (reference sequence).